These 3 T cell receptor beta chains share one sample of origin, sequenced in a study of blood T cell repertoires in COVID-19. Assay used: immunoSEQ multiplex PCR; TCRdb lists only in-frame clones, some missing. The sample includes 190,000 or so clones, approximately 85% of them seen just once. Sequenced input: peripheral blood. The receptors originated from a woman at least 80 years old with acute or convalescent COVID-19.

This clone came up a few times. The genes are TRBV7-2 and TRBJ2-7; D perhaps matches TRBD2 (6 bases). The CDR3 consists of 15 residues. Trimming pared 0 bases from V and 5 bases from J, leaving 14 bases between. Germline loops: CDR1 SGHTA, CDR2 FQGNSA. The CDR3: CASSLAGTGFDEQYF. CDR3 DNA: TGTGCCAGCAGCTTAGCAGGGACTGGATTCGACGAGCAGTACTTC.

V and J are TRBV15 and TRBJ2-7; D gene uncertain. The CDR3 runs to 14 residues. Between the trimmed V and J ends, which lost 1 base and 1 base, there was a span of 8 bases. The germline gives CDR1 LNHNV, CDR2 YYDKDF (reference sequence). The CDR3 bases are TGTGCCACCAGCAGAGGTGGGCCGTCCTACGAGCAGTACTTC. Encoded protein: CATSRGGPSYEQYF.

The rearrangement uses TRBV4-2 and TRBJ2-1; 10 bases agree with TRBD2. V lost 0 bases to trimming and J lost 9 bases; unmatched junction nucleotides: 8. This CDR3 has 16 amino acids. Germline V lookup: CDR1 LGHNA, CDR2 YNFKEQ. In DNA form, the CDR3 reads TGTGCCAGCAGCCAAGAGGGGCTAGCGGGAGAAATTGAGCAGTTCTTC. Translating it yields CASSQEGLAGEIEQFF.